Listed below are T cell receptor beta chains from one sample, sequenced in a study of T cells after yellow fever vaccination. TCRdb reanalysed the 5' RACE reads using MiXCR and keeps one entry per CDR3 protein. The sample has approximately 550,000 distinct CDR3 sequences; around an eighth are singletons. The input for sequencing was PBMCs, taken on the day of the yellow fever booster vaccination. The receptor source for this set is a man younger than 40 who received the YFV17D yellow fever vaccine. Each CDR3 is given with its conserved first and last residue. D genes are given only for firm matches. Clone size is not always given. Where it is, it says once, few, many or a class for expanded clones.

-,TRBJ2-3,-,TRBV6-5,16,TGTGCCAGCAGTTACTCGAGGATCGTCCCGACAGATACGCAGTATTTT,CASSYSRIVPTDTQYF
-,TRBJ2-1,-,TRBV9,11,TGTGCCAGCAGCGTAGGTCAGGAGCAGTTCTTC,CASSVGQEQFF
TRBD2,TRBJ2-3,many,TRBV5-1,16,TGCGCCAGCAGCTTGGAGGGACTAGCGGCCACAGATACGCAGTATTTT,CASSLEGLAATDTQYF
-,TRBJ2-5,few,TRBV7-6,16,TGTGCCAGCAGCTCCTCGGTCGCGGCGGGTGTGGAGACCCAGTACTTC,CASSSSVAAGVETQYF
-,TRBJ1-6,few,TRBV6-5,14,TGTGCCAGCACAGGAGACGTTTATAATTCACCCCTCCACTTT,CASTGDVYNSPLHF
-,TRBJ2-3,-,TRBV27,14,TGTGCCAGCAGTCCTAGCGACCCCAGGAATACGCAGTATTTT,CASSPSDPRNTQYF
-,TRBJ2-1,-,TRBV5-1,14,TGCGCCAGCAGTAGTGACAGAGGTCACAATGAGCAGTTCTTC,CASSSDRGHNEQFF
-,TRBJ2-1,few,TRBV6-2/TRBV6-3,16,TGTGCCAGCAGTTACCCCCAGGGGTCCCCCTACAATGAGCAGTTCTTC,CASSYPQGSPYNEQFF
TRBD1,TRBJ2-7,-,TRBV6-1,15,TGTGCCAGCAGTGATCCCAACAGACAGGGCTACGAGCAGTACTTC,CASSDPNRQGYEQYF
TRBD2,TRBJ2-7,-,TRBV6-1,14,TGTGCCAGCAGCAAACTAGCGGGCGACAGGGAGCAGTACTTC,CASSKLAGDREQYF
-,TRBJ1-5,few,TRBV12-3/TRBV12-4,16,TGTGCCAGCAGATCGGAGGGGGTCCGCCGCAATCAGCCCCAGCATTTT,CASRSEGVRRNQPQHF
-,TRBJ2-1,-,TRBV28,15,TGTGCCAGCTTCAGTTCACGGAGGGTGTTCAATGAGCAGTTCTTC,CASFSSRRVFNEQFF
TRBD2,TRBJ2-2,-,TRBV7-9,15,TGTGCCAGCTTGAGACTAGCGACGAACACCGGGGAGCTGTTTTTT,CASLRLATNTGELFF